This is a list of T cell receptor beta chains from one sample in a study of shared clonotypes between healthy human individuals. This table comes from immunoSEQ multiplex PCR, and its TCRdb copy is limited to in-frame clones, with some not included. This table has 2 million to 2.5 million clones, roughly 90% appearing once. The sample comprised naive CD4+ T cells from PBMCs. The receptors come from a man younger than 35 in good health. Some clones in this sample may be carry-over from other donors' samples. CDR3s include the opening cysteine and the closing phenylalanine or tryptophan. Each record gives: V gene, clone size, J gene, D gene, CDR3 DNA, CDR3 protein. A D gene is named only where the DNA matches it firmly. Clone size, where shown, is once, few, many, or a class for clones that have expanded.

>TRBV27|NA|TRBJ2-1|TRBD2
TGTGCCAGCAGTTTATCGCTAGCGGGAGGGTCGGAGCAGTTCTTC
CASSLSLAGGSEQFF
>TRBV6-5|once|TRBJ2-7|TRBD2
TGTGCCAGCAGCCCGCGCCTAGCGGGAGGTTACGAGCAGTACTTC
CASSPRLAGGYEQYF
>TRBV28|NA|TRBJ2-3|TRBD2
TGTGCCAGCAGATTAACGGGGGGAAGCACAGATACGCAGTATTTT
CASRLTGGSTDTQYF
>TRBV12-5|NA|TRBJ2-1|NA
TGTGCTAGTGACAACGGTCATGAGCAGTTCTTC
CASDNGHEQFF
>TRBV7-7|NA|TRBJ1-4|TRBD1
TGTGCCAGCAGCTTAGACAGGGGAGAAAAACTGTTTTTT
CASSLDRGEKLFF
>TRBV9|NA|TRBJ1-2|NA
TGTGCCAGCAGCGCCTTCCCCATGGCTAACTATGGCTACACCTTC
CASSAFPMANYGYTF
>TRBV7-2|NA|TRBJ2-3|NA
TGTGCCAGCAGCTTACTAAGAGACACAGATACGCAGTATTTT
CASSLLRDTDTQYF
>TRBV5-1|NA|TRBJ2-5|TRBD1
TGCGCCAGCAGCGCCACAGGGGAGGAGACCCAGTACTTC
CASSATGEETQYF
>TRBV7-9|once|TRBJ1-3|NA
TGTGCCAGCAGCTTAGGTTCTCGGACAGCAAGCTCTGGAAACACCATATATTTT
CASSLGSRTASSGNTIYF
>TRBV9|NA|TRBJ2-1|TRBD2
TGTGCCAGCAGCGTAGCTACTGGGGAGGGGAGGGACAATGAGCAGTTCTTC
CASSVATGEGRDNEQFF
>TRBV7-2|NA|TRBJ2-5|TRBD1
TGTGCCAGCAGTTACCAAACAGGGGGGGAGACCCAGTACTTC
CASSYQTGGETQYF
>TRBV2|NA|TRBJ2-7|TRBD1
TGTGCCAGCAGACTCGACAGGGGAACCGAGCAGTACTTC
CASRLDRGTEQYF
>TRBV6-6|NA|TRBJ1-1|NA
TGTGCCAGCAGTTACCCCGAGGTGGGGAACACTGAAGCTTTCTTT
CASSYPEVGNTEAFF
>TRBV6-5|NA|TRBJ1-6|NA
TGTGCCAGCCGCCCCCCGGGGTCCTATAATTCACCCCTCCACTTT
CASRPPGSYNSPLHF
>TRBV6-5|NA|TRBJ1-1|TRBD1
TGTGCCAGCAGTTACTCAACAGGGGCAACTATTGAAGCTTTCTTT
CASSYSTGATIEAFF
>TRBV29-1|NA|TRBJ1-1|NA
TGCAGCGTGCCGCCTGGGAACACTGAAGCTTTCTTT
CSVPPGNTEAFF
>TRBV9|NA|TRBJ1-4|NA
TGTGCCAGCAGCGTAGGTGTAGCAACTAATGAAAAACTGTTTTTT
CASSVGVATNEKLFF
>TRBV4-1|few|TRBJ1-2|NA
TGCGCCAGTATGGGGGTTAACTATGGCTACACCTTC
CASMGVNYGYTF
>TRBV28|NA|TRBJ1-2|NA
TGTGCCAGCAGTCCCGTGGCAGGGGGCTACACCTTC
CASSPVAGGYTF
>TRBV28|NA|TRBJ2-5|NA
TGTGCCAGCAGTTTAAGGAGCCCCCGCGCCGAGTACTTC
CASSLRSPRAEYF
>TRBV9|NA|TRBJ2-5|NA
TGTGCCAGCAGCGCGCGGATGGGAGAGACCCAGTACTTC
CASSARMGETQYF
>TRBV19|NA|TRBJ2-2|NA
TGTGCCAGTAGTATACAAGCAATCACCGGGGAGCTGTTTTTT
CASSIQAITGELFF
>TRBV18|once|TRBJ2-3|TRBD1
TGTGCCAGCTCACTATCCGGGACAGGGGGCGGCCGGGGCACAGATACGCAGTATTTT
CASSLSGTGGGRGTDTQYF